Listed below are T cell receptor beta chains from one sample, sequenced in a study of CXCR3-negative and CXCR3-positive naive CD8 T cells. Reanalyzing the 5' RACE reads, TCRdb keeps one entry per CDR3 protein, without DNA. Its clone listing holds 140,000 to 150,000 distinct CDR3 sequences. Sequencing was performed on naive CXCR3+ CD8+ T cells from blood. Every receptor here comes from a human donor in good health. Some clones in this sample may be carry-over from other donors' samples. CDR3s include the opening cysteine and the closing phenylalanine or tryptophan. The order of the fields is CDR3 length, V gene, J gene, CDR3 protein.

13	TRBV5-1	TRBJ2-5	CASSSTVQETQYF
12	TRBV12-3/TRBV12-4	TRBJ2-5	CASTLGGETQYF
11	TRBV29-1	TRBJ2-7	CSATGNYEQYF
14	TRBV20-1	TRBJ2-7	CSARRLAGANEQYF
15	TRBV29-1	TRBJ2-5	CSVVLGQDNQETQYF
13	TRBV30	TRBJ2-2	CASGTVTTGELFF
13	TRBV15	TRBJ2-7	CATRDKSLYEQYF
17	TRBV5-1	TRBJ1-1	CASSLEGDRGSLTEAFF
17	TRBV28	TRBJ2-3	CASSTVRGAEPTDTQYF
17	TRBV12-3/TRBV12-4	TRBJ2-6	CASSFRLADSGANVLTF
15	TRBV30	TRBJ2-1	CAWSPVTASYNEQFF
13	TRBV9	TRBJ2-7	CASSVRPGYEQYF
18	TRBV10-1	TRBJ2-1	CASNRVVGPGQAYNEQFF
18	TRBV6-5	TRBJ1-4	CASSPRGTGVVANEKLFF
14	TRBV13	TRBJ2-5	CASSFGTDQETQYF